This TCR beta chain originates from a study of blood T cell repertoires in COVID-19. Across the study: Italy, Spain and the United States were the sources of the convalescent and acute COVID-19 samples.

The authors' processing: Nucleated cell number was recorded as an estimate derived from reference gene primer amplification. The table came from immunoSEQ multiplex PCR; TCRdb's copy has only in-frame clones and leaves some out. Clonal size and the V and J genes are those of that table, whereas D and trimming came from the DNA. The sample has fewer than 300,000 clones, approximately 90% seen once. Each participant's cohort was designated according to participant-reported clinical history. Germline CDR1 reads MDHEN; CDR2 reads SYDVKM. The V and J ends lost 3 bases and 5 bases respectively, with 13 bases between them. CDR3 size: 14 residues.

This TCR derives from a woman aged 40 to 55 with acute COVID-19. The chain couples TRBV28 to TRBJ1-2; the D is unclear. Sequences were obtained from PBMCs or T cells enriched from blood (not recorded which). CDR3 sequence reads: CASSFSRRGYGYTF. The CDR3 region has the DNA TGTGCCAGCAGTTTTTCTCGCCGGGGATATGGCTACACCTTC.